The rows below give T cell receptor beta chains drawn from one sample of a study of blood T cells in healthy people across ages. TCRdb fed the 5' RACE reads into MiXCR, producing one record per CDR3 protein. Among hundreds of thousands of distinct CDR3 sequences, around 48% were seen once, and the ten largest hold 20% to 25%. Input material: blood. These receptors originate from an elderly man in good health. Both conserved end residues are trimmed from each CDR3. The D gene is left open where the match is weak. The listing skips clone size in some rows; elsewhere it reads once, few, many or a size class.

v_call	d_call	clone_size	j_call	cdr3_aa
TRBV4-1	NA	NA	TRBJ1-5	ASTPSGGPNQPQH
TRBV29-1	TRBD2	few	TRBJ2-3	SGGGLADQY
TRBV11-2	NA	few	TRBJ2-7	ASSLQVSYEQY
TRBV20-1	NA	once	TRBJ2-3	SARDDLRADTQY
TRBV12-3/TRBV12-4	NA	NA	TRBJ2-5	ASSLVTMQGGQETQY
TRBV7-2	NA	many	TRBJ1-1	ASSFSVNTEAF
TRBV20-1	NA	NA	NA	SAARPGDDYEQY
TRBV25-1	NA	NA	TRBJ1-2	ASSPPPLASTSNYGYT
TRBV6-2/TRBV6-3	NA	NA	TRBJ2-4	ASTEQNIQY
TRBV3-1	TRBD2	few	TRBJ2-1	ASSPWTSGREQF
TRBV29-1	TRBD1	few	TRBJ2-4	SVDLEGADIQY
TRBV6-2/TRBV6-3	NA	NA	TRBJ1-1	ASSRDRITEAF
TRBV3-1	NA	NA	TRBJ1-2	ASSQKSSGFGYGYT
TRBV2	NA	NA	TRBJ1-2	ASSVLGSDYGYT
TRBV15	NA	NA	TRBJ1-2	ATSSPSVDTLYGYT
TRBV12-3/TRBV12-4	TRBD2	few	TRBJ2-3	ASSFGGTSPDTQY
TRBV6-5	NA	few	TRBJ2-7	AGSPVRESYEQY
TRBV20-1	NA	NA	TRBJ2-5	SVRREAQY
TRBV3-1	NA	NA	TRBJ1-3	ASSQAGPFTGNTIY
TRBV29-1	NA	NA	TRBJ1-1	SVEALIGGTEAF
TRBV6-5	NA	many	TRBJ1-1	ASSYSIANRVQNTEAF
TRBV7-9	TRBD1	many	TRBJ1-2	ASSARDRGYGYT
TRBV20-1	TRBD2	NA	TRBJ2-1	SARPGLAEYNEQF
TRBV7-9	NA	few	TRBJ1-1	ASSLTHQGPTEAF
TRBV4-3	NA	NA	TRBJ1-1	ASSPTSGGSTPYRAF
TRBV20-1	NA	NA	TRBJ1-2	SASLDSNYGYT
TRBV29-1	NA	NA	TRBJ1-1	SVVPANTEAF
TRBV29-1	TRBD2	NA	TRBJ2-3	SVDTSGTTDTQY
TRBV6-5	NA	few	TRBJ2-7	ASSYGEEQY
TRBV7-2	NA	few	TRBJ1-5	ASSEQGSSQPQH
TRBV7-9	NA	few	TRBJ2-1	ASSLASDFNEQF
TRBV5-1	NA	few	TRBJ2-7	ASSWAPGQSYEQY
TRBV2	NA	once	TRBJ2-3	ASISGYTDTQY
TRBV11-2	NA	NA	TRBJ2-1	ASSLYEGYNEQF
TRBV20-1	TRBD2	NA	TRBJ2-1	SASGTSGREGDEQF
TRBV20-1	NA	once	TRBJ1-6	SARGGHLIDSPLH
TRBV7-2	TRBD1	many	TRBJ1-2	ASSLGTAYGYT
TRBV29-1	TRBD1	NA	TRBJ1-4	SAGTAGVEKLF
TRBV20-1	NA	NA	TRBJ1-1	SARDAGVTNTEAF
TRBV25-1	TRBD1	few	TRBJ2-5	ASSAGTETQY
TRBV6-5	NA	many	TRBJ1-2	ASSRLEIDIYGYT